Included here is one TCR beta chain sequence, with context. What antigen it recognizes has not been identified. No base quality information exists; no much larger clone differs at one position. This specimen comes from a study of CD8+ T cells in alopecia areata (dated by TCRdb to the late 2010s). Regarding the research as a whole: Treated patients were enrolled in an open-label pilot trial of oral tofacitinib at 5 to 10 mg twice daily for moderate-to-severe alopecia areata. Tofacitinib was administered for 6 to 18 months, and 6 months of follow-up off drug were then conducted to assess delayed response and recurrence. In both human patients and the C3H/HeJ mouse model, the study applied high-throughput TCRbeta sequencing to look at T cell clonal expansion in alopecia areata. Human TCRbeta sequencing covered scalp tissue and sorted CD4+ and CD8+ peripheral blood T cells from patchy and totalis/universalis alopecia areata patients and healthy controls. Patients on tofacitinib were biopsied at baseline and after 4 and 24 weeks of treatment, and several of the patients also had a later scalp biopsy. Scalp clonality was compared among normal scalp (n=4), patchy alopecia areata scalp (n=8), and alopecia totalis/universalis scalp (n=8). RNA was obtained with the PAXgene miRNA kit for fixed scalp, the miRNeasy kit for PBMCs, and the RNeasy kit for mouse skin. TCRbeta CDR3 regions were amplified by immunoSEQ multiplex PCR with 35 Vbeta forward and 13 Jbeta reverse primers. The study at large found these results: Compared with normal scalp, lesional scalp, particularly in alopecia totalis/universalis, had higher clonality and more expanded CD8+ clones, which suggests antigenic drive. Unlike mouse skin, where gammadelta T cells dominate, normal human skin contains resident alphabeta T cells that get sequenced too, which complicates analysis of the scalp TCR repertoire. Shared TCR sequences between patients were less evident than in mice, which may be partly attributable to HLA diversity in the patient population.

The sample's time point label, decoded: baseline before oral tofacitinib. From alopecia areata patients, peripheral blood was collected along with lesional scalp punch biopsies. After PBMCs were isolated by density centrifugation and stained for CD3, CD4 and CD8, a FACSAria was used to sort CD4+ and CD8+ T cells. Libraries were constructed by the immunoSEQ multiplex PCR assay. For TCR sequencing, RNA was extracted from every sample and reverse transcribed into cDNA to serve as template. SuperScript III was used to make first-strand cDNA, primed with a 2:1 mix of oligo-dT and random hexamers. A synthetic immune receptor repertoire was used to measure amplification bias, and any remaining bias was corrected computationally. In the authors' own workflow: Raw reads were preprocessed to remove errors, and CDR3 was defined according to IMGT conventions as the region from the conserved cysteine to phenylalanine. To get clonality, Shannon entropy was normalized by log2 of the number of productive unique TCRs and the result was subtracted from 1. Scalp TCRbeta sequences were cross-referenced with sorted blood CD4 and CD8 repertoires so that the CD4 or CD8 identity of scalp clones could be inferred. Imported from immuneACCESS, the table was reduced by TCRdb to in-frame sequences with V and J called. These copies leave out some clones; in studies compared against another copy, an unresolved V gene accounts for under half, and the cause of the remainder is not known. V and J calls and clone size are those listed in that table; D and trimming were worked out from the DNA. This sample gives 170,000 or so clones in total; around 63% of them show up just once. Under 2% of the sample is in the top ten clones.

V is pruned by 4 bases and J by 0 bases, leaving 12 bases of the junction without a gene match. CDR1 and CDR2 are drawn from the germline V gene: SGDLS, YYNGEE. There are 17 amino acids in the CDR3, from cysteine to phenylalanine inclusive. Just CDR3 DNA is preserved here, 51 bases in frame from base 1. The chain links TRBV9 with TRBJ2-5, with TRBD1 identical over 7 junction bases. The input for sequencing was CD4+ T cells sorted from blood, taken at week 0. This TCR derives from a human donor with alopecia areata. The DNA is as follows: TGTGCCAGCAGCTTAACCCCGGGACAGCGTAACCAAGAGACCCAGTACTTC. Protein translation: CASSLTPGQRNQETQYF.